This T cell receptor (beta chain) comes out of a study of cytomegalovirus exposure and HLA in healthy donors. General study points: Reported performance of the classifier showed diagnosis of cytomegalovirus status with high specificity and sensitivity.

The PCR employed 60 Vbeta primers together with 13 Jbeta primers. The assay was immunoSEQ multiplex PCR, and TCRdb's table has in-frame clones only and misses some. The sample has under 200,000 clones; roughly 72% are singletons. Germline CDR1 reads MNHNS; CDR2 reads SASEGT. The germline V and J ends were trimmed by 5 bases and 7 bases, with 14 bases remaining between them. The CDR3 contains 13 residues. Comment on this clone: As yet, its antigen is unknown.

The sample was PBMCs. The receptor comes from a man aged 35-49 years in good health and CMV-seronegative. The V and J genes are TRBV6-1 and TRBJ1-1; D gene uncertain. The DNA for the CDR3 is TGTGCCAGCAGTTCCCCCGAAGAACATGAAGCTTTCTTT. This codes for CASSSPEEHEAFF.